A single sample gave rise to the 25 T cell receptor beta chains below, sequenced in a study of blood T cell repertoires in COVID-19. Measured with immunoSEQ multiplex PCR; TCRdb has only the in-frame clones, and not every one. This table holds approximately 210,000 clones, around 84% found once. Sequencing was performed on peripheral blood. The receptors derive from a human donor in a cohort sampled during active COVID-19.

This sequence joins TRBV28 and TRBJ1-4; 9 bases fit TRBD1. The length of the CDR3 is 13 residues. Germline V lookup: CDR1 MDHEN, CDR2 SYDVKM. Trimming removed 7 bases from V and 5 bases from J; junction bases left unmatched: 2. Here the CDR3 reads CASKTGGNEKLFF. Written as DNA, the CDR3 is TGTGCCAGCAAGACAGGGGGGAATGAAAAACTGTTTTTT.

The rearrangement links TRBV4-1 to TRBJ2-2, with 8 positions matching TRBD1. Trimming cost V 4 bases and J 1 base; bases outside gene matches: 2. Germline assignment: CDR1 MGHRA and CDR2 YSYEKL. The CDR3 runs 15 residues. As DNA, the CDR3 is TGCGCCAGCAGCCCAGGGACAGGGAACACCGGGGAGCTGTTTTTT. This encodes CASSPGTGNTGELFF.

V usage is TRBV19 and J usage is TRBJ2-5; weak D call: TRBD1 (6 bases). The CDR3 runs 13 residues. Germline V lookup: CDR1 LNHDA, CDR2 SQIVND (reference sequence). V lost 5 bases and J lost 4, with 11 bases in between. The CDR3 DNA follows: TGTGCCAGTAGTTCAACAGGGTCAGAGACCCAGTACTTC. This translates into CASSSTGSETQYF.

The chain links TRBV6-4 to TRBJ2-1; 11 bases match TRBD2. CDR3 length: 16 residues. J was trimmed by 8 bases and V by 2 bases; bases with no gene match: 8. CDR1 is MRHNA, CDR2 SNTAGT, per germline. The chain's CDR3 is CASSDLTSGRWDEQFF. CDR3 nucleotides: TGTGCCAGCAGTGACCTTACTAGCGGGAGATGGGATGAGCAGTTCTTC.

This clone was seen more than once but under ten times. The rearrangement links TRBV7-9 to TRBJ1-2; D may be TRBD1 (5 bases). Germline CDR1 SEHNR, CDR2 FQNEAQ (reference sequence). The CDR3 is made up of 13 amino acids. V was clipped by 5 bases and J by 4 bases, with 11 bases between them. CDR3 protein: CASSTPTAYGYTF. CDR3 sequence (DNA): TGTGCCAGCAGCACCCCGACAGCCTATGGCTACACCTTC.

The gene calls are TRBV4-2 and TRBJ1-6; 7 positions match TRBD1. Germline V gives CDR1 LGHNA, CDR2 YNFKEQ. The CDR3 has 19 amino acids. The ends lost 0 bases at V and 4 bases at J; junction bases unmatched: 12. CDR3 in amino acids: CASSQENPQPGQYNSPLHF. The CDR3 DNA reads as TGTGCCAGCAGCCAAGAAAACCCCCAACCGGGACAGTATAATTCACCCCTCCACTTT.

Points on this clone: Other DNA sequences in the same sample also yield this CDR3. The chain carries TRBV3-1 (or the pseudogene TRBV3-2) and TRBJ2-3; D unresolved. The V gene lost 1 base and the J gene lost 6 bases, with 5 bases spanning the gap. CDR3 length: 12 residues. Germline V CDR1 and CDR2: LGHDT, YNNKEL (reference sequence). CDR3 amino acids: CASSQVIDTQYF. The CDR3 DNA is TGTGCCAGCAGCCAAGTAATTGATACGCAGTATTTT.

The chain has TRBV27 and TRBJ1-6; D gene unclear. The germline V gene has CDR1 MNHEY and CDR2 SMNVEV (reference sequence). V shed 4 bases and J shed 0 bases, with 7 bases lying between them. The CDR3 is 15 amino acids. The CDR3 nucleotides are TGTGCCAGCAGTTCGTGGAGCTCCTATAATTCACCCCTCCACTTT. Its translation: CASSSWSSYNSPLHF.

This clone was seen a handful of times. The CDR3 spells CASSFSLTGGNYGYTF. The CDR3 DNA follows: TGTGCCAGCAGCTTCAGTCTCACAGGGGGGAACTATGGCTACACCTTC. The V call is TRBV5-8, the J call TRBJ1-2; the match to TRBD1 covers 8 bases. Trimming at V came to 2 bases and at J to 2 bases, leaving 8 bases not matched to a gene. CDR1 is SGHTS and CDR2 is YDEGEE in the germline V gene. The CDR3 totals 16 residues.

This chain links TRBV5-1 with TRBJ1-5; a weak D match, TRBD1 (5 bases). The CDR3 has 14 amino acids. V was shortened by 0 bases and J by 8 bases, with 12 bases between the two germline ends. Germline V gene sequence: CDR1 SGHRS, CDR2 YFSETQ. The CDR3 here is CASSLAGGVEPQHF. DNA for the CDR3: TGCGCCAGCAGCTTGGCCGGAGGGGTTGAGCCCCAGCATTTT.

The CDR3 region has the DNA TGTGCCATCAGCAGGGGGCAGGACACCGGGGAGCTGTTTTTT. Amino acid sequence: CAISRGQDTGELFF. The chain links TRBV10-3 to TRBJ2-2; 8 nucleotides agree with TRBD1. From germline, CDR1 is ENHRY and CDR2 SYGVKD. The CDR3 covers 14 residues. V gave up 6 bases and J gave up 3 bases; unmatched junction bases: 3.

The chain has TRBV9 and TRBJ2-2, with 10 bases fitting TRBD2. Per the germline V gene, CDR1 is SGDLS and CDR2 is YYNGEE. There are 17 residues in the CDR3. The J segment lost 1 base and the V segment lost 0 bases, leaving 3 bases of the junction unmatched. Here the CDR3 reads CASSVASGRGNTGELFF. CDR3 DNA sequence: TGTGCCAGCAGCGTAGCTAGCGGGAGAGGGAACACCGGGGAGCTGTTTTTT.

This chain connects TRBV5-6 to TRBJ2-7, with a possible D match to TRBD1 (6 bases). The CDR3 has 14 amino acids. V was shortened by 0 bases and J by 7 bases, with 14 bases between the two germline ends. The germline gives CDR1 SGHDT, CDR2 YYEEEE. For the CDR3, the DNA is TGTGCCAGCAGCTTGGGTGGGACATCTTGGGAGCAGTACGTC. Translated, it gives CASSLGGTSWEQYV.

This clone was seen only once. The V call is TRBV5-4, the J call TRBJ2-5; no definite D call. Germline V gene lookup returns CDR1 SGHNT and CDR2 YYREEE (reference sequence). With 4 bases removed from V and 2 bases from J, the gap between germline ends came to 3 bases. This CDR3 has 11 residues. The CDR3 DNA follows: TGTGCCAGCAGCCAACAAGAGACCCAGTACTTC. Translation: CASSQQETQYF.

The rearrangement uses TRBV3-1 (or the pseudogene TRBV3-2) and TRBJ2-1, with a weak D call TRBD1 (5 bases). The V end lost 1 base, the J end lost 5 bases, and 12 bases lay between the germline ends. Germline loops: CDR1 LGHDT, CDR2 YNNKEL (reference sequence). The CDR3 runs to 15 residues. As DNA, the CDR3 is TGTGCCAGCAGCCAAGTCAGGGTACTGCACAATGAGCAGTTCTTC. It codes for CASSQVRVLHNEQFF.

This clone appeared a few times. This rearrangement joins TRBV5-1 to TRBJ2-7, with TRBD1 matching 8 bases. V gave up 4 bases and J gave up 5 bases; unmatched junction bases: 2. There are 12 residues in the CDR3. Germline lookup yields CDR1 SGHRS and CDR2 YFSETQ. CDR3 sequence (DNA): TGCGCCAGCAGCACACAGGGGGACGAGCAGTACTTC. It specifies CASSTQGDEQYF.

In DNA, the CDR3 is TGTGCCAGCAGGCCCGGCGGGGCGGGGAAGAATGAGCAGTTCTTC. Protein sequence: CASRPGGAGKNEQFF. The rearrangement links TRBV6-5 to TRBJ2-1, with D perhaps matching TRBD2 (6 bases). Trimming took off 6 bases at V and 7 bases at J, with 19 bases between the two ends. The germline CDR1 and CDR2 sequences are MNHEY and SVGAGI. This CDR3 spans 15 amino acids.

The chain employs TRBV5-4 and TRBJ2-1; 9 positions agree with TRBD2. The V segment lost 4 bases and the J segment 7 bases; nucleotides outside the gene matches: 3. Germline CDR1 SGHNT, CDR2 YYREEE (reference sequence). This CDR3 contains 13 residues. The CDR3 here is CASSIAGVNEQFF. The CDR3 bases are TGTGCCAGCAGCATAGCGGGAGTAAATGAGCAGTTCTTC.

The rearrangement joins TRBV7-8 to TRBJ2-2; D may be TRBD1 (6 bases). This CDR3 has 16 amino acids. The germline V and J ends were trimmed by 1 base and 4 bases, with 13 bases remaining between them. Germline V gene sequence: CDR1 SGHVS, CDR2 FQNEAQ. CDR3 in amino acids: CASSLEAQGGTGELFF. In DNA form, the CDR3 reads TGTGCCAGCAGCTTAGAAGCACAGGGTGGCACCGGGGAGCTGTTTTTT.

This rearrangement joins TRBV6-5 to TRBJ1-1; 8 nucleotides align to TRBD1. V gave up 5 bases and J gave up 5 bases; unmatched junction bases: 7. The CDR3 has 14 amino acids. CDR1 and CDR2 (germline): MNHEY, SVGAGI. The CDR3 sequence: CASSTDRGNTEAFF. The CDR3 bases are TGTGCCAGCAGTACCGACAGGGGTAATACTGAAGCTTTCTTT.

CDR3 region: CASTGGWTDTQYF. The CDR3 nucleotides read TGTGCCAGCACAGGGGGCTGGACAGATACGCAGTATTTT. The chain joins TRBV6-5 to TRBJ2-3, with TRBD1 matching over 8 bases. V lost 7 bases to trimming and J lost 3 bases; unmatched junction nucleotides: 3. This CDR3 region has 13 residues. Germline CDR1 and CDR2: MNHEY and SVGAGI.

This rearrangement joins TRBV7-6 to TRBJ2-2, with D uncertain. This CDR3 comprises 15 residues. Per germline, CDR1 SGHVS and CDR2 FNYEAQ. Trimming left V 1 base short and J 0 bases short, with 6 bases between. The CDR3 loop is CASSLVAANTGELFF. CDR3 nucleotide sequence: TGTGCCAGCAGCTTAGTGGCAGCGAACACCGGGGAGCTGTTTTTT.

This sequence joins TRBV19 and TRBJ2-5; D might be TRBD2 (5 bases). Germline CDR1 and CDR2: LNHDA and SQIVND (reference sequence). V was pared by 6 bases and J by 5 bases, with 16 bases between. CDR3 length: 14 residues. The CDR3 DNA reads as TGTGCCAGTAGCTTCCTAGCAAGTAAGGAGACCCAGTACTTC. It codes for CASSFLASKETQYF.

The gene calls are TRBV18 and TRBJ2-5, with a weak D call TRBD1 (6 bases). The CDR3 runs to 13 residues. The ends were cut back, 5 bases at V and 3 bases at J, with 10 bases in the middle. Germline-derived CDR1 and CDR2 are KGHSH and LQKENI. As DNA, the CDR3 is TGTGCCAGCTCAACACGACAGGAAGAGACCCAGTACTTC. This sequence encodes CASSTRQEETQYF.

V is TRBV18 and J is TRBJ2-7; D perhaps matches TRBD2 (6 bases). CDR3 size: 14 residues. CDR1 and CDR2 (germline): KGHSH, LQKENI. The germline V and J ends were trimmed by 6 bases and 7 bases, with 19 bases remaining between them. For the CDR3, the DNA is TGTGCCAGCTCTCCTGTTGAGGGACTCGCTGAGCAGTACTTC. This encodes CASSPVEGLAEQYF.